This TCR beta chain appears in the sequencing data of a study of cytomegalovirus exposure and HLA in healthy donors. Study-wide findings and caveats: An analysis that came later showed most CMV-associated TCR beta chains appearing HLA-restricted. CMV serostatus was the sole immune exposure data available.

The V gene's germline CDR1 is SGHRS and CDR2 YFSETQ. The CDR3 runs to 14 residues. Losses at the gene ends were 3 bases for V and 6 bases for J; bases not matched to a gene: 9. With 60 Vbeta and 13 Jbeta primers, the PCR was carried out. Sequencing was performed with immunoSEQ multiplex PCR; in TCRdb, only in-frame clones are kept and a portion is missing. The data show some 100,000 clones, about three quarters seen once. Concerning this clone itself: The antigen remains undetermined.

The gene calls are TRBV5-1 and TRBJ2-7; TRBD1 aligns across 7 bases. The sequenced sample was PBMCs. The TCR was taken from a male donor in good health and CMV-seropositive. CDR3 loop: CASSSDRVTGEQYF. CDR3 nucleotides: TGCGCCAGCAGCTCTGACAGGGTCACAGGCGAGCAGTACTTC.